A selection of T cell receptor beta chains follows, all from one sample in a study of shared clonotypes between healthy human individuals. Measured with immunoSEQ multiplex PCR; TCRdb has only the in-frame clones, and not every one. The table includes around 1,900,000 clones, approximately 92% detected once. The material sequenced was naive CD8+ T cells from PBMCs. These TCRs come from a man aged 18 to 29 in good health. Some clones in this sample may be carry-over from other donors' samples. The CDR3 runs from the conserved cysteine through the conserved F or W. The order of the fields is V gene, clone size, J gene, D gene, CDR3 protein, CDR3 DNA. A D gene is named only where the DNA matches it firmly. Rows may omit the clone size; those that give it use once, few, many or a size class.

V gene: TRBV7-9
clone size: -
J gene: TRBJ2-3
D gene: -
CDR3 protein: CASSPTTGRTDTQYF
CDR3 DNA: TGTGCCAGCAGCCCGACGACAGGACGAACAGATACGCAGTATTTT

V gene: TRBV10-3
clone size: -
J gene: TRBJ2-7
D gene: -
CDR3 protein: CAISDGAEQYF
CDR3 DNA: TGTGCCATCAGTGATGGGGCGGAACAGTACTTC

V gene: TRBV5-1
clone size: -
J gene: TRBJ2-1
D gene: TRBD2
CDR3 protein: CASSPRLAAHNEQFF
CDR3 DNA: TGCGCCAGCAGCCCCCGACTAGCTGCCCACAATGAGCAGTTCTTC

V gene: TRBV6-6
clone size: -
J gene: TRBJ2-7
D gene: -
CDR3 protein: CASRDNYEQYF
CDR3 DNA: TGTGCCAGCAGAGACAACTACGAGCAGTACTTC

V gene: TRBV7-6
clone size: -
J gene: TRBJ2-6
D gene: TRBD1
CDR3 protein: CASSLAGTGRPNSGANVLTF
CDR3 DNA: TGTGCCAGCAGCTTAGCAGGGACAGGGAGACCCAATTCTGGGGCCAACGTCCTGACTTTC

V gene: TRBV11-2
clone size: -
J gene: TRBJ2-3
D gene: TRBD2
CDR3 protein: CASSLVRGRALTTTDTQYF
CDR3 DNA: TGTGCCAGCAGCTTAGTACGGGGGAGGGCCCTCACGACCACAGATACGCAGTATTTT

V gene: TRBV11-2
clone size: -
J gene: TRBJ1-1
D gene: -
CDR3 protein: CASSLMQSGAGTEAFF
CDR3 DNA: TGTGCCAGCAGCTTAATGCAATCGGGGGCGGGAACTGAAGCTTTCTTT

V gene: TRBV28
clone size: -
J gene: TRBJ1-5
D gene: -
CDR3 protein: CASSLTAGTNQPQHF
CDR3 DNA: TGTGCCAGCAGTTTGACTGCCGGGACTAATCAGCCCCAGCATTTT

V gene: TRBV27
clone size: -
J gene: TRBJ2-1
D gene: TRBD2
CDR3 protein: CASSYNYGTSGNNEQFF
CDR3 DNA: TGTGCCAGCAGTTACAATTACGGGACTAGCGGCAACAATGAGCAGTTCTTC

V gene: TRBV6-5
clone size: once
J gene: TRBJ2-5
D gene: -
CDR3 protein: CASSYEEGPPETQYF
CDR3 DNA: TGTGCCAGCAGTTACGAGGAGGGCCCTCCGGAGACCCAGTACTTC

V gene: TRBV6-1
clone size: -
J gene: TRBJ1-1
D gene: -
CDR3 protein: CASSEGGWNTEAFF
CDR3 DNA: TGTGCCAGCAGTGAAGGGGGTTGGAACACTGAAGCTTTCTTT

V gene: TRBV19
clone size: -
J gene: TRBJ2-1
D gene: TRBD2
CDR3 protein: CASSIGLAGPYNEQFF
CDR3 DNA: TGTGCCAGTAGTATCGGACTAGCGGGGCCCTACAATGAGCAGTTCTTC

V gene: TRBV11-2
clone size: -
J gene: TRBJ2-4
D gene: -
CDR3 protein: CASSQGRGGASKNIQYF
CDR3 DNA: TGTGCCAGCAGCCAGGGAAGGGGAGGCGCTTCCAAAAACATTCAGTACTTC

V gene: TRBV28
clone size: -
J gene: TRBJ2-7
D gene: -
CDR3 protein: CASRAGEGYEQYF
CDR3 DNA: TGTGCCAGCAGGGCAGGCGAGGGTTACGAGCAGTACTTC

V gene: TRBV6-1
clone size: -
J gene: TRBJ2-2
D gene: TRBD2
CDR3 protein: CASSEALGTTNTGELFF
CDR3 DNA: TGTGCCAGCAGTGAAGCGCTTGGGACTACCAACACCGGGGAGCTGTTTTTT

V gene: TRBV9
clone size: once
J gene: TRBJ2-7
D gene: TRBD2
CDR3 protein: CASSASSGSEEQYF
CDR3 DNA: TGTGCCAGCAGCGCGTCTAGCGGGAGCGAGGAGCAGTACTTC

V gene: TRBV5-3
clone size: once
J gene: TRBJ2-7
D gene: -
CDR3 protein: CARSPDEQGVYEQYF
CDR3 DNA: TGTGCCAGAAGCCCGGATGAACAGGGTGTCTACGAGCAGTACTTC

V gene: TRBV7-9
clone size: -
J gene: TRBJ2-1
D gene: -
CDR3 protein: CASSLTGIFYNEQFF
CDR3 DNA: TGTGCCAGCAGCTTAACCGGGATCTTCTACAATGAGCAGTTCTTC

V gene: TRBV28
clone size: -
J gene: TRBJ1-5
D gene: TRBD1
CDR3 protein: CASSLLRSRGNQPQHF
CDR3 DNA: TGTGCCAGCAGTTTATTGCGGTCCAGGGGGAATCAGCCCCAGCATTTT

V gene: TRBV30
clone size: once
J gene: TRBJ1-3
D gene: -
CDR3 protein: CAWTTLRAATNTIYF
CDR3 DNA: TGTGCCTGGACCACTTTGAGGGCGGCGACGAACACCATATATTTT

V gene: TRBV5-8
clone size: -
J gene: TRBJ1-5
D gene: TRBD1
CDR3 protein: CASAWGTGYYQPQHF
CDR3 DNA: TGTGCCAGCGCCTGGGGGACAGGGTATTATCAGCCCCAGCATTTT

V gene: TRBV5-1
clone size: -
J gene: TRBJ2-1
D gene: TRBD2
CDR3 protein: CASSIRPFAGGSYNEQFF
CDR3 DNA: TGCGCCAGCAGCATACGACCCTTCGCGGGAGGCTCCTACAATGAGCAGTTCTTC

V gene: TRBV21-1
clone size: -
J gene: TRBJ2-2
D gene: -
CDR3 protein: CASQAGGCAGELFF
CDR3 DNA: TGTGCCAGCCAGGCGGGAGGGTGCGCCGGGGAGCTGTTTTTT

V gene: TRBV11-3
clone size: -
J gene: TRBJ2-1
D gene: TRBD2
CDR3 protein: CATSVRAGGSYNEQFF
CDR3 DNA: TGTGCCACCAGCGTTAGGGCGGGAGGTTCCTACAATGAGCAGTTCTTC

V gene: TRBV4-2
clone size: -
J gene: TRBJ1-2
D gene: TRBD1
CDR3 protein: CASSQRPRDSKSYGYTF
CDR3 DNA: TGTGCCAGCAGCCAACGACCAAGGGACAGCAAGAGCTATGGCTACACCTTC

V gene: TRBV6-5
clone size: -
J gene: TRBJ2-5
D gene: -
CDR3 protein: CASSYVSGLRETQYF
CDR3 DNA: TGTGCCAGCAGTTACGTTTCAGGGTTACGAGAGACCCAGTACTTC

V gene: TRBV5-8
clone size: -
J gene: TRBJ2-2
D gene: TRBD1
CDR3 protein: CASRYRDSNTGELFF
CDR3 DNA: TGTGCCAGCAGATATCGGGACAGTAACACCGGGGAGCTGTTTTTT

V gene: TRBV19
clone size: -
J gene: TRBJ1-1
D gene: -
CDR3 protein: CASSSRAGWTEAFF
CDR3 DNA: TGTGCCAGTAGTTCCCGGGCAGGGTGGACTGAAGCTTTCTTT

V gene: TRBV27
clone size: -
J gene: TRBJ2-3
D gene: -
CDR3 protein: CASSLLRTTSDTQYF
CDR3 DNA: TGTGCCAGCAGTTTACTCCGGACTACCTCAGATACGCAGTATTTT

V gene: TRBV27
clone size: -
J gene: TRBJ2-7
D gene: TRBD1
CDR3 protein: CASSPRTGGSYEQYF
CDR3 DNA: TGTGCCAGCAGTCCCAGGACAGGGGGGTCCTACGAGCAGTACTTC

V gene: TRBV5-6
clone size: once
J gene: TRBJ1-2
D gene: -
CDR3 protein: CASSLTLLGSQYTF
CDR3 DNA: TGTGCCAGCAGCTTGACCCTTCTAGGGTCCCAGTACACCTTC

V gene: TRBV9
clone size: -
J gene: TRBJ2-6
D gene: -
CDR3 protein: CASSDGHSGANVLTF
CDR3 DNA: TGTGCCAGCAGCGACGGGCACTCTGGGGCCAACGTCCTGACTTTC

V gene: TRBV20-1
clone size: -
J gene: TRBJ2-7
D gene: -
CDR3 protein: CSAADTYEQYF
CDR3 DNA: TGCAGTGCTGCGGATACCTACGAGCAGTACTTC

V gene: TRBV5-1
clone size: -
J gene: TRBJ2-7
D gene: TRBD1
CDR3 protein: CASSQGTGVLEQYF
CDR3 DNA: TGCGCCAGCAGCCAAGGGACAGGGGTTCTTGAGCAGTACTTC

V gene: TRBV19
clone size: -
J gene: TRBJ2-7
D gene: -
CDR3 protein: CASSMVGYSYEQYF
CDR3 DNA: TGTGCCAGTAGTATGGTGGGATACTCCTACGAGCAGTACTTC

V gene: TRBV27
clone size: -
J gene: TRBJ1-1
D gene: TRBD1
CDR3 protein: CASTERTGAYTEAFF
CDR3 DNA: TGTGCCAGCACCGAAAGGACAGGGGCGTACACTGAAGCTTTCTTT

V gene: TRBV10-3
clone size: -
J gene: TRBJ1-1
D gene: -
CDR3 protein: CAISPDIGSEAFF
CDR3 DNA: TGTGCCATCAGCCCCGACATCGGCTCTGAAGCTTTCTTT

V gene: TRBV11-2
clone size: -
J gene: TRBJ2-7
D gene: -
CDR3 protein: CASSLAGRPSSYEQYF
CDR3 DNA: TGTGCCAGCAGCTTAGCCGGACGGCCGAGCTCCTACGAGCAGTACTTC

V gene: TRBV9
clone size: few
J gene: TRBJ1-2
D gene: -
CDR3 protein: CASSPGMRDYGYTF
CDR3 DNA: TGTGCCAGCAGCCCGGGGATGAGGGACTATGGCTACACCTTC

V gene: TRBV11-2
clone size: -
J gene: TRBJ2-7
D gene: TRBD1
CDR3 protein: CASSLDDRVYEQYF
CDR3 DNA: TGTGCCAGCAGCTTAGACGACAGGGTCTACGAGCAGTACTTC

V gene: TRBV7-2
clone size: -
J gene: TRBJ2-1
D gene: TRBD2
CDR3 protein: CASSLVLAGVGNEQFF
CDR3 DNA: TGTGCCAGCAGCTTAGTCCTAGCGGGAGTTGGAAATGAGCAGTTCTTC